The rows below give T cell receptor beta chains drawn from one sample of a study of T cell changes during pregnancy in multiple sclerosis. The assay was immunoSEQ multiplex PCR, and TCRdb's table has in-frame clones only and misses some. Among about 100,000 clones listed, about 92% were seen once. Here the sequenced sample was peripheral blood, taken after pregnancy. These receptors all come from a female donor with multiple sclerosis, enrolled in a pregnancy study. CDR3s include the opening cysteine and the closing phenylalanine or tryptophan. D genes are given only for firm matches. A row's size may be missing; if present it is once, few, many or a size class.

d_call: TRBD2
j_call: TRBJ2-5
v_call: TRBV6-5
clone_size: NA
cdr3_nt: TGTGCCAGCAGTTCCATAGCGGGAGTTGAGACCCAGTACTTC
cdr3_aa: CASSSIAGVETQYF

d_call: NA
j_call: TRBJ2-3
v_call: TRBV29-1
clone_size: NA
cdr3_nt: TGCAGCGTTGGGGGGGGCAGGGCGGCAGATACGCAGTATTTT
cdr3_aa: CSVGGGRAADTQYF

d_call: TRBD2
j_call: TRBJ2-3
v_call: TRBV7-3
clone_size: NA
cdr3_nt: TGTGCCAGCAGCCCTGGACTAGCGGGGGGTGGGAGGACAGATACGCAGTATTTT
cdr3_aa: CASSPGLAGGGRTDTQYF

d_call: NA
j_call: TRBJ2-7
v_call: TRBV19
clone_size: NA
cdr3_nt: TGTGCCAGTAGTATCCGTTTCTCTTCGGGAAGCTACGAGCAGTACTTC
cdr3_aa: CASSIRFSSGSYEQYF

d_call: NA
j_call: TRBJ1-1
v_call: TRBV6-1
clone_size: NA
cdr3_nt: TGTGCCAGCAGTGAATCAGGGGCGAACACTGAAGCTTTCTTT
cdr3_aa: CASSESGANTEAFF

d_call: NA
j_call: TRBJ2-1
v_call: TRBV27
clone_size: NA
cdr3_nt: TGTGCCAGCAGTTTAAGAGGGAGCGGAAATGAGCAGTTCTTC
cdr3_aa: CASSLRGSGNEQFF

d_call: TRBD2
j_call: TRBJ2-7
v_call: TRBV2
clone_size: NA
cdr3_nt: TGTGCCAGCAGCGTCATTAGCGGGATATCTACCCACGAGCAGTACTTC
cdr3_aa: CASSVISGISTHEQYF

d_call: NA
j_call: TRBJ1-2
v_call: TRBV11-3
clone_size: NA
cdr3_nt: TGTGCCAGCAGCTTAGCTACTCCTCCTAATGGCTACACCTTC
cdr3_aa: CASSLATPPNGYTF

d_call: TRBD1
j_call: TRBJ1-2
v_call: TRBV7-3
clone_size: once
cdr3_nt: TGTGCCAGCAGCTTAACAGGGGGCGAATCTGTGCTTGGCTACACCTTC
cdr3_aa: CASSLTGGESVLGYTF

d_call: TRBD1
j_call: TRBJ1-6
v_call: TRBV11-3
clone_size: NA
cdr3_nt: TGTGCCAGCAGCTTGGGGACAGGTGGCCCATCGCCCCTCCACTTT
cdr3_aa: CASSLGTGGPSPLHF

d_call: TRBD2
j_call: TRBJ2-3
v_call: TRBV2
clone_size: NA
cdr3_nt: TGTGCCAGCAGTACAGGGACTAGCAAGAGCACAGATACGCAGTATTTT
cdr3_aa: CASSTGTSKSTDTQYF

d_call: NA
j_call: TRBJ1-5
v_call: TRBV27
clone_size: NA
cdr3_nt: TGTGCCAGCAGTTTAAGGGGGATCAATAGCAATCAGCCCCAGCATTTT
cdr3_aa: CASSLRGINSNQPQHF

d_call: NA
j_call: TRBJ2-6
v_call: TRBV5-1
clone_size: NA
cdr3_nt: TGCGCCAGCAGCTTGGCGGGATTGAGGGGGTCTGGGGCCAACGTCCTGACTTTC
cdr3_aa: CASSLAGLRGSGANVLTF

d_call: NA
j_call: TRBJ1-6
v_call: TRBV19
clone_size: NA
cdr3_nt: TGTGCCAGTAGTATCTTGGAACCCCTAGGAGAGTCCCTCCACTTT
cdr3_aa: CASSILEPLGESLHF

d_call: NA
j_call: TRBJ2-3
v_call: TRBV6-4
clone_size: NA
cdr3_nt: TGTGCCAGCAGTGAGGGGGGAAGCACAGATACGCAGTATTTT
cdr3_aa: CASSEGGSTDTQYF

d_call: NA
j_call: TRBJ1-4
v_call: TRBV4-3
clone_size: NA
cdr3_nt: TGCGCCAGCAGCCAAGGGTCGTCCGCCCGGAAACTGTTTTTT
cdr3_aa: CASSQGSSARKLFF

d_call: NA
j_call: TRBJ1-1
v_call: TRBV29-1
clone_size: NA
cdr3_nt: TGCAGCGTTGTGGGCAGGGCATACGAAGCTTTCTTT
cdr3_aa: CSVVGRAYEAFF

d_call: TRBD2
j_call: TRBJ2-2
v_call: TRBV7-6
clone_size: NA
cdr3_nt: TGTGCCAGCAGCTTAGAAACTAGCGGGAGGGCCGGGGAGCTGTTTTTT
cdr3_aa: CASSLETSGRAGELFF

d_call: TRBD2
j_call: TRBJ2-1
v_call: TRBV5-6
clone_size: NA
cdr3_nt: TGTGCCAGCAGCTTGGGGGGGGGAACTAGAGATGAGCAGTTCTTC
cdr3_aa: CASSLGGGTRDEQFF

d_call: NA
j_call: TRBJ2-3
v_call: TRBV4-2
clone_size: NA
cdr3_nt: TGTGCCAGCAGCCTCGGCCCTAGCGAACGCACAGATACGCAGTATTTT
cdr3_aa: CASSLGPSERTDTQYF

d_call: NA
j_call: TRBJ1-6
v_call: TRBV6-1
clone_size: NA
cdr3_nt: TGTGCCAGCAGTGAAGCAGGGGGGGAGAATTCACCCCTCCACTTT
cdr3_aa: CASSEAGGENSPLHF

d_call: TRBD1
j_call: TRBJ1-5
v_call: TRBV29-1
clone_size: NA
cdr3_nt: TGCAGCGGCAATTCAACAACCCGGGACAGGGTGTTTCAGCCCCAGCATTTT
cdr3_aa: CSGNSTTRDRVFQPQHF

d_call: NA
j_call: TRBJ2-3
v_call: TRBV19
clone_size: NA
cdr3_nt: TGTGCCAGTAGCCTTCGGGCAGATACGCAGTATTTT
cdr3_aa: CASSLRADTQYF

d_call: NA
j_call: TRBJ2-2
v_call: TRBV11-3
clone_size: NA
cdr3_nt: TGTGCCAGCAGCTTAGAGTCCCTCACCGGGGAGCTGTTTTTT
cdr3_aa: CASSLESLTGELFF

d_call: NA
j_call: TRBJ1-2
v_call: TRBV2
clone_size: NA
cdr3_nt: TGTGCCACCCAGACGGGGAACTATGGCTACACCTTC
cdr3_aa: CATQTGNYGYTF

d_call: NA
j_call: TRBJ1-1
v_call: TRBV28
clone_size: NA
cdr3_nt: TGTGCCAGCAGTTTACGGGGGGGGTGGGCTGAAGCTTTCTTT
cdr3_aa: CASSLRGGWAEAFF

d_call: NA
j_call: TRBJ1-1
v_call: TRBV5-1
clone_size: NA
cdr3_nt: TGCGCCAGCAGCTTGGAAACAGGGAATGAAGCTTTCTTT
cdr3_aa: CASSLETGNEAFF

d_call: NA
j_call: TRBJ2-3
v_call: TRBV25-1
clone_size: NA
cdr3_nt: TGTGCCAGCAGTCCCGGGGGCACAGATACGCAGTATTTT
cdr3_aa: CASSPGGTDTQYF

d_call: NA
j_call: TRBJ2-6
v_call: TRBV27
clone_size: NA
cdr3_nt: TGTGCCAGCAGTCCTAAGACAGATACTGGGGCCAACGTCCTGACTTTC
cdr3_aa: CASSPKTDTGANVLTF

d_call: TRBD2
j_call: TRBJ2-7
v_call: TRBV5-1
clone_size: NA
cdr3_nt: TGCGCCAGCAGCTTGGGTAGACAGGGACTAGCGAACCAGTACTTC
cdr3_aa: CASSLGRQGLANQYF

d_call: TRBD1
j_call: TRBJ1-2
v_call: TRBV9
clone_size: NA
cdr3_nt: TGTGCCAGCAGCTCAGGGGGGCGATCAAACTATGGCTACACCTTC
cdr3_aa: CASSSGGRSNYGYTF

d_call: NA
j_call: TRBJ1-1
v_call: TRBV9
clone_size: NA
cdr3_nt: TGTGCCAGCAGCGCCGGGGGGTATAACACTGAAGCTTTCTTT
cdr3_aa: CASSAGGYNTEAFF

d_call: TRBD2
j_call: TRBJ2-5
v_call: TRBV7-9
clone_size: NA
cdr3_nt: TGTGCCAGCAGCTTAGACGGGGGGGCTGTGACCCAGTACTTC
cdr3_aa: CASSLDGGAVTQYF

d_call: NA
j_call: TRBJ2-2
v_call: TRBV4-2
clone_size: many
cdr3_nt: TGTGCCAGCAGCCAAGGCGGATCGGAATTTAACACCGGGGAGCTGTTTTTT
cdr3_aa: CASSQGGSEFNTGELFF

d_call: TRBD2
j_call: TRBJ2-7
v_call: TRBV7-6
clone_size: NA
cdr3_nt: TGTGCCAGCAGCCCCGGACTAGCGGGAACCTACTACGAGCAGTACTTC
cdr3_aa: CASSPGLAGTYYEQYF

d_call: NA
j_call: TRBJ1-1
v_call: TRBV5-1
clone_size: NA
cdr3_nt: TGCGCCAGCAGCTTAGGACAGATTAACACTGAAGCTTTCTTT
cdr3_aa: CASSLGQINTEAFF

d_call: NA
j_call: TRBJ2-2
v_call: TRBV21-1
clone_size: NA
cdr3_nt: TGTGCCAGCAGCAAAAGCCCAGCGGGAAACACCGGGGAGCTGTTTTTT
cdr3_aa: CASSKSPAGNTGELFF

d_call: NA
j_call: TRBJ1-1
v_call: TRBV7-9
clone_size: NA
cdr3_nt: TGTGCCAGCAGCTTAGTCCTCGGACAGAGGAACACTGAAGCTTTCTTT
cdr3_aa: CASSLVLGQRNTEAFF

d_call: NA
j_call: TRBJ1-5
v_call: TRBV7-2
clone_size: NA
cdr3_nt: TGTGCCAGCACCCCTTACGGGGGTTACAATCAGCCCCAGCATTTT
cdr3_aa: CASTPYGGYNQPQHF

d_call: NA
j_call: TRBJ2-1
v_call: TRBV25-1
clone_size: NA
cdr3_nt: TGTGCCAGCAGTGAACCTGGACGACAGTCTGAGCAGTTCTTC
cdr3_aa: CASSEPGRQSEQFF

d_call: NA
j_call: TRBJ2-7
v_call: TRBV6-5
clone_size: NA
cdr3_nt: TGTGCCAGCAGTTACCCCAGCAGGCCCTACGAGCAGTACTTC
cdr3_aa: CASSYPSRPYEQYF

d_call: TRBD1
j_call: TRBJ1-2
v_call: TRBV2
clone_size: NA
cdr3_nt: TGTGCCAGGGACGGGACAGCGAGTGGCTACACCTTC
cdr3_aa: CARDGTASGYTF